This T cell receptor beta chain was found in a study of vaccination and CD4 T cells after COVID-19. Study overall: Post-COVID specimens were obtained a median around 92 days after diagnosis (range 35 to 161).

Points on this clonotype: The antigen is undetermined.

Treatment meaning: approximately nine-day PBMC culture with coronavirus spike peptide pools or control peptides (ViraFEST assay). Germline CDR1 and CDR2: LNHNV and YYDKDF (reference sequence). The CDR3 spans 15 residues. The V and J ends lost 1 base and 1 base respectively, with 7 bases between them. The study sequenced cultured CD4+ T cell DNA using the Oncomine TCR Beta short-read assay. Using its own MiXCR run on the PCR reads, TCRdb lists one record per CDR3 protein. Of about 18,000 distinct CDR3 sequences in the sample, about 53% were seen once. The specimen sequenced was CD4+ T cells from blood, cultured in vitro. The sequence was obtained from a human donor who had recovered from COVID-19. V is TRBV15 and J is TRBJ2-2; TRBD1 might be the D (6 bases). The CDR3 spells CATSRGGQNTGELFF. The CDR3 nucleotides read TGTGCCACCAGCAGAGGGGGACAGAACACCGGGGAGCTGTTTTTT.